A selection of T cell receptor beta chains follows, all from one sample in a study of shared clonotypes between healthy human individuals. The table came from immunoSEQ multiplex PCR; TCRdb's copy has only in-frame clones and leaves some out. The repertoire consists of some 2.1 million clones, with about 94% occurring once and the leading ten covering 0.9% to 1.3%. Sample: naive CD8+ T cells sorted from blood. The receptors were sampled from a man aged 18-30 years in good health. Both conserved end residues are trimmed from each CDR3.

len: 11
v_gene: TRBV27
CDR3aa: ASSFGQYTEAF

len: 11
v_gene: TRBV4-1
CDR3aa: ASSQVMGGEAF

len: 13
v_gene: TRBV6-5
CDR3aa: ASSSPGQGNYGYT

len: 10
v_gene: TRBV9
CDR3aa: ASSVGDGEQY

len: 7
v_gene: TRBV29-1
CDR3aa: SADYEQF

len: 14
v_gene: TRBV28
CDR3aa: ASSVTTGSATGELF

len: 12
v_gene: TRBV19
CDR3aa: ASSIDVETDTQY

len: 12
v_gene: TRBV7-2
CDR3aa: ASAGIYSYNEQF

len: 13
v_gene: TRBV2
CDR3aa: AALSVASDWNEQF

len: 12
v_gene: TRBV5-6
CDR3aa: ASSSRQGSHEQY

len: 15
v_gene: TRBV5-1
CDR3aa: ASSLALAGGSTDTQY

len: 13
v_gene: TRBV28
CDR3aa: ASSPWTGPSLEQY

len: 13
v_gene: TRBV27
CDR3aa: ASSLSPGHYYEQY

len: 15
v_gene: TRBV7-9
CDR3aa: ASPGLAGGSGGETQY

len: 17
v_gene: TRBV7-8
CDR3aa: ASSLPLDREKSLEETQY

len: 14
v_gene: TRBV4-1
CDR3aa: ASSPSPGAGGHGYT

len: 12
v_gene: TRBV7-6
CDR3aa: ASSPSGSSYEQY

len: 13
v_gene: TRBV7-6
CDR3aa: ASSLGGVLYNEQF

len: 12
v_gene: TRBV9
CDR3aa: ASSVEGHSYEQY

len: 13
v_gene: TRBV5-1
CDR3aa: ASSFRDGSRDEQY

len: 13
v_gene: TRBV9
CDR3aa: ASSVAGGPYNEQF

len: 10
v_gene: TRBV25-1
CDR3aa: ASSYNTGELF

len: 10
v_gene: TRBV7-8
CDR3aa: ASSHVGYEQY

len: 11
v_gene: TRBV29-1
CDR3aa: SIDWGGSGEQY

len: 12
v_gene: TRBV6-5
CDR3aa: ASSPPGLVNEQF

len: 12
v_gene: TRBV25-1
CDR3aa: ASSPPSGNYGYT

len: 14
v_gene: TRBV7-9
CDR3aa: ASSLARGAGGDTQY

len: 14
v_gene: TRBV11-2
CDR3aa: ASSLGSGTGRREQY

len: 12
v_gene: TRBV7-9
CDR3aa: ASSLGGYNDGYT

len: 14
v_gene: TRBV7-2
CDR3aa: ASSLDIASGTDTQY

len: 9
v_gene: TRBV5-6
CDR3aa: ASSQGTEQY

len: 12
v_gene: TRBV27
CDR3aa: ASSLAGGGGEQY

len: 12
v_gene: TRBV10-3
CDR3aa: AISDSLFQETQY

len: 10
v_gene: TRBV10-1
CDR3aa: ATGQNNSPLH

len: 12
v_gene: TRBV14
CDR3aa: ASSQEFDYNEQF

len: 13
v_gene: TRBV11-2
CDR3aa: ASSLASTVSYEQY

len: 13
v_gene: TRBV28
CDR3aa: ASRLTGGSGTEAF

len: 11
v_gene: TRBV27
CDR3aa: ASSLGQYNEQF

len: 13
v_gene: TRBV5-4
CDR3aa: ASSLRGAGTGELF

len: 7
v_gene: TRBV23-1
CDR3aa: ATDGADN

len: 15
v_gene: TRBV27
CDR3aa: ASSLPAGGENTGELF

len: 16
v_gene: TRBV7-8
CDR3aa: ASSLTLSGGTNTGELF

len: 13
v_gene: TRBV4-3
CDR3aa: ASSQERGLGYGYT

len: 13
v_gene: TRBV10-1
CDR3aa: ASSDSLEGSYGYT

len: 15
v_gene: TRBV9
CDR3aa: ASSVATSGVPRDTQY

len: 13
v_gene: TRBV4-1
CDR3aa: ASSQDWQGGETQY

len: 14
v_gene: TRBV4-1
CDR3aa: ASSPTGQGANQPQH

len: 11
v_gene: TRBV11-2
CDR3aa: ASSLVRTGLGY

len: 15
v_gene: TRBV10-1
CDR3aa: ASSESWAGTSNEKLF

len: 12
v_gene: TRBV9
CDR3aa: ASSVGINQSPLH